The clone carrying this T cell receptor (beta chain) showed up just once. This may be a read error: a much more frequent sequence differs by one nucleotide. The data stem from a study of molecular identifiers for immune sequencing clone quantification. MiXCR, applied by TCRdb to the PCR reads, yields one record per CDR3 protein. The sample lists just under 650,000 distinct CDR3 sequences, 20% occurring once. This CDR3 is built from 17 residues. Between the trimmed V and J ends, which lost 4 bases and 4 bases, there was a span of 20 bases. Germline values: CDR1 SGHTA, CDR2 FQGNSA. Sorting defined naive CD8 T cells as CD8+CD4-CCR7+CD45RA+.

The receptor comes from a human donor in good health. Some libraries in this study had Jurkat cell RNA spiked in. The sequenced material came from naive CD8+ T cells from blood, with Jurkat cell RNA spiked in. Subset described: FACS-sorted CD8+CD4-CCR7+CD45RA+ naive T cells. The rearrangement joins TRBV7-2 to TRBJ2-1, with D perhaps given as TRBD1 or TRBD2 (7 bases each). The CDR3 coding sequence is TGTGCCAGCAGCTCAGGGGGGGGAGGGTATAGGTACAATGAGCAGTTCTTC. As protein: CASSSGGGGYRYNEQFF.